This T cell receptor beta chain emerged from a study of shared clonotypes between healthy human individuals. V shed 8 bases, J shed 4 bases, and the junction held 5 bases outside the gene matches. The V gene's germline CDR1 is MRHNA and CDR2 SNTAGT. The CDR3 totals 13 residues. Data came from immunoSEQ multiplex PCR; TCRdb stores just in-frame clones and leaves some out. The sample carries about 1 million clones, more than 65% recorded once. In its sample, this clone was seen a few times. The clonotype comes from a man between 18 and 29 years old in good health. This chain uses TRBV6-4 with TRBJ1-1, with 9 bases that match TRBD1. Sequencing was done on a sample of memory CD4+ T cells sorted from blood. Subset specified: CD45RA-negative fraction. In DNA form, the CDR3 reads TGTGCCAGCGTTAGACAGGGGGGCACTGAAGCTTTCTTT. It is translated as CASVRQGGTEAFF.